The clone carrying this T cell receptor (beta chain) has a count of ten or more. What it recognizes is unknown. These data are taken from a study of CD8 T cells in ankylosing spondylitis. Study observations and caveats: Certain motif variants had earlier been reported in reactive arthritis synovial fluid and blood. The authors found the disease-linked clones to be CD8+ and relatively rare in peripheral blood.

Germline lookup yields CDR1 SNHLY and CDR2 FYNNEI. The CDR3 totals 15 residues. V shed 7 bases, J shed 9 bases, and the junction held 9 bases outside the gene matches. Construction of TCR beta libraries was performed using quantitative 5'-RACE with molecular barcodes. TCRdb independently ran MiXCR on the 5' RACE reads; one entry per CDR3 protein. The profile covers about 240,000 distinct CDR3 sequences, with approximately 7.6% appearing a single time and approximately 5% taken by the ten largest. The source is a female donor with ankylosing spondylitis or in good health (not recorded which). The sequencing sample was made of blood, either unsorted or a sorted T cell fraction (not recorded which). The J gene is TRBJ2-1, the V gene TRBV2; TRBD2 aligns across 13 bases. The chain's CDR3 is CASTRGTSGKSEQFF. Written as DNA, the CDR3 is TGTGCCAGCACGCGTGGGACTAGCGGGAAGAGTGAGCAGTTCTTC.